Listed here are 28 T cell receptor beta chains from one sample, sequenced in a study of cytomegalovirus exposure and HLA in healthy donors. 13 Jbeta primers and 60 Vbeta primers were used for the PCR. Data came from immunoSEQ multiplex PCR; TCRdb stores just in-frame clones and leaves some out. The top ten hold approximately 10% of the sample, which has roughly 150,000 clones, more than 70% seen once. The sequenced material came from PBMCs. The receptors shown here come from a man between 18 and 35 years old in good health and CMV-seropositive.

The V and J genes are TRBV30 and TRBJ2-3, with D perhaps TRBD2 (6 bases). Germline values: CDR1 GTSNPN, CDR2 SVGIG (reference sequence). The CDR3 loop spans 14 amino acids. The V and J ends lost 4 bases and 1 base respectively, with 12 bases between them. The DNA of the CDR3 is TGTGCCTGGATATCTAGCGCCCGCACAGATACGCAGTATTTT. Translated: CAWISSARTDTQYF. Filled out from reference TRBV30 and TRBJ2-3, the complete variable domain reads SQTIHQWPATLVQPVGSPLSLECTVEGTSNPNLYWYRQAAGRGLQLLFYSVGIGQISSEVPQNLSASRPQDRQFILSSKKLLLSDSGFYLCAWISSARTDTQYFGPGTRLTVL.

CDR3 coding DNA: TGTGCCAGCAGCCCTTCTCTTCTTATCGAGCAGTACTTC. Translating gives CASSPSLLIEQYF. This sequence joins TRBV27 and TRBJ2-7; no clear D. CDR3 length: 13 residues. Germline CDR1 is MNHEY and CDR2 is SMNVEV (reference sequence). V lost 6 bases and J 6 bases, leaving 15 bases between the germline ends.

This clone was observed once. The chain uses TRBV28 and TRBJ2-5; D is undetermined. The DNA matches TRBJ2-7 better at its end, which makes the J call doubtful. Germline lookup yields CDR1 MDHEN and CDR2 SYDVKM. The CDR3 covers 14 residues. The CDR3 nucleotides read TGTGCCAGCAGCTCTCGGCGGTTCTCCTACGAGCAGTACTTC. Its translation is CASSSRRFSYEQYF.

This clone was picked up a small number of times. The chain uses TRBV27 and TRBJ1-4, with D unclear. CDR1 and CDR2 (germline): MNHEY, SMNVEV (reference sequence). V lost 4 bases and J 4 bases, leaving 7 bases between the germline ends. The CDR3 is 13 amino acids. The CDR3 DNA sequence: TGTGCCAGCAGTTCTCAACTTAATGAAAAACTGTTTTTT. Encoded protein: CASSSQLNEKLFF.

The rearrangement uses TRBV27 and TRBJ2-7; 13 nucleotides agree with TRBD2. Germline V gene data show CDR1 as MNHEY and CDR2 as SMNVEV (reference sequence). The V segment lost 4 bases and the J segment 1 base; nucleotides outside the gene matches: 4. CDR3 size: 16 residues. In nucleotides, the CDR3 is TGTGCCAGCAGTTCTACGGGACTAGCGGGATCCTACGAGCAGTACTTC. Protein: CASSSTGLAGSYEQYF.

Turning to this clone: A junction boundary mismatches the germline segment, possibly from a read error. The chain employs TRBV7-7 and TRBJ1-2; 8 bases align to TRBD1. The germline gives CDR1 SSHAT, CDR2 FNYEAQ (reference sequence). This CDR3 has 16 amino acids. CDR3 coding DNA: TGTGCTAGCACCTCAAATGGTAGGCAGGGGGCTAATGGCTACACCTTC. Its protein product is CASTSNGRQGANGYTF.

The rearrangement uses TRBV29-1 and TRBJ2-3; TRBD2 matches at 9 bases. The CDR3 has 15 residues. CDR1 is SQVTM and CDR2 is ANQGSEA in the germline V gene. With 4 bases clipped from V and 4 bases from J, the junction kept 9 bases outside the gene matches. The CDR3: CSVARAGGTPDTQYF. The CDR3 DNA reads TGCAGCGTTGCTAGGGCGGGAGGGACTCCAGATACGCAGTATTTT.

The CDR3 region has the DNA TGTGCCAACCACCGGGACAGGGGCGTCGAGCAGTACTTC. Translated: CANHRDRGVEQYF. The V call is TRBV7-5, the J call TRBJ2-7; TRBD1 is the table's D call, not checked against the DNA. TRBV7-5 has pseudogene status. CDR3 length: 13 amino acids.

The V gene is TRBV6-6, the J gene TRBJ2-2, with D possibly TRBD1 on 6 matching bases. Germline V gives CDR1 MNHNY, CDR2 SVGAGI (reference sequence). This CDR3 is built from 15 residues. The V end lost 5 bases, the J end lost 2 bases, and 12 bases lay between the germline ends. CDR3 sequence: CASSTGRTNTGELFF. For the CDR3, the DNA is TGTGCCAGCAGTACAGGGAGAACCAACACCGGGGAGCTGTTTTTT.

The chain is built from TRBV5-1 and TRBJ2-2; TRBD1 matches 9 bases. Germline V CDR1 and CDR2: SGHRS, YFSETQ. Trimming at V came to 0 bases and at J to 4 bases, leaving 4 bases not matched to a gene. The CDR3 spans 16 residues. The CDR3 region has the DNA TGCGCCAGCAGCTTGGAGGGGACAGGGCCCACCGGGGAGCTGTTTTTT. It translates to CASSLEGTGPTGELFF.

This clone showed up just a few times. J is TRBJ1-4 and V is TRBV6-5; D is undetermined. Germline CDR1 is MNHEY and CDR2 is SVGAGI. CDR3 length: 15 amino acids. V dropped 0 bases and J dropped 0 bases, with 5 bases sitting between them. The CDR3 region is CASSYSRATNEKLFF. The CDR3 DNA follows: TGTGCCAGCAGTTACTCACGGGCAACTAATGAAAAACTGTTTTTT.

The CDR3 DNA sequence: TGCGCCAGCAGCTTGGTAGTCACTAGCGGATACAATGAGCAGTTCTTC. Amino acid sequence: CASSLVVTSGYNEQFF. This sequence joins TRBV5-1 and TRBJ2-1; 8 bases agree with TRBD2. The junction had 6 bases not matched to a gene; V was cut back by 0 bases and J by 4 bases. Germline V gene lookup returns CDR1 SGHRS and CDR2 YFSETQ. This CDR3 has 16 amino acids.

This clone is a singleton in its sample. V and J are TRBV5-1 and TRBJ1-1; D is possibly TRBD1 (5 bases). The CDR3 runs to 16 residues. V was trimmed by 3 bases and J by 0 bases, leaving 15 bases between them. Per the germline V gene, CDR1 is SGHRS and CDR2 is YFSETQ. The CDR3 DNA reads TGCGCCAGCAGCTCATGGGTTGGGGCCATGAACACTGAAGCTTTCTTT. This codes for CASSSWVGAMNTEAFF.

The chain combines TRBV28 with TRBJ1-5; 7 bases are shared with TRBD1. Trimming at V came to 7 bases and at J to 3 bases, leaving 9 bases not matched to a gene. This CDR3 has 15 residues. Germline V lookup: CDR1 MDHEN, CDR2 SYDVKM. CDR3 in DNA: TGTGCCAGCAATTTGAAGGGGGCTTTCAATCAGCCCCAGCATTTT. Encoded protein: CASNLKGAFNQPQHF.

CDR3 loop: CASSTGTSGITDTQYF. Written as DNA, the CDR3 is TGTGCCAGCAGCACCGGGACTAGCGGGATCACAGATACGCAGTATTTT. The chain is built from TRBV9 and TRBJ2-3, with 13 bases identical to TRBD2. V gave up 4 bases and J gave up 2 bases; unmatched junction bases: 4. Per the germline V gene, CDR1 is SGDLS and CDR2 is YYNGEE. This CDR3 region has 16 residues.

The CDR3 DNA follows: TGTGCCAGCAGCCCCCCTCAGACTAGCGGGAGGCACAATGAGCAGTTCTTC. It specifies CASSPPQTSGRHNEQFF. The V and J genes are TRBV9 and TRBJ2-1, with TRBD2 identical over 13 bases. The CDR3 spans 17 residues. Losses at the gene ends were 4 bases for V and 5 bases for J; bases not matched to a gene: 9. Germline CDR1 and CDR2: SGDLS and YYNGEE.

The chain carries TRBV29-1 and TRBJ2-7, with 15 bases aligning to TRBD2. The CDR3 spans 15 residues. Unmatched junction bases numbered 5, after V lost 6 bases and J lost 2 bases. Per the germline V gene, CDR1 is SQVTM and CDR2 is ANQGSEA. The CDR3 loop reads CSVPGLAGGTYEQYF. CDR3 DNA: TGCAGCGTCCCGGGACTAGCGGGAGGAACCTACGAGCAGTACTTC.

The CDR3 DNA reads TGTGCCAGCAGTCCTGGACAGGGTGGAGGTTTTCGTGAAAAACTGTTTTTT. It translates to CASSPGQGGGFREKLFF. The chain employs TRBV27 and TRBJ1-4; 8 nucleotides align to TRBD1. CDR1 and CDR2 from the germline V gene are MNHEY and SMNVEV (reference sequence). This CDR3 is built from 17 residues. J gave up 7 bases and V 5 bases, and 15 bases lay outside the gene matches.

V gene TRBV4-2 combines with J gene TRBJ1-5, with 8 bases matching TRBD1. Losses at the gene ends were 0 bases for V and 6 bases for J; bases not matched to a gene: 4. Germline CDR1 is LGHNA and CDR2 is YNFKEQ. This CDR3 is 15 amino acids long. The CDR3 here is CASSQDGQGGQPQHF. The CDR3 nucleotides read TGTGCCAGCAGCCAAGATGGACAGGGTGGTCAGCCCCAGCATTTT.

The chain has TRBV19 and TRBJ1-2; D is uncertain. Germline values: CDR1 LNHDA, CDR2 SQIVND (reference sequence). The germline V and J ends were trimmed by 4 bases and 6 bases, with 9 bases remaining between them. This CDR3 spans 12 amino acids. The chain's CDR3 is CASSTRLNGYTF. The CDR3, as DNA: TGTGCCAGTAGTACTAGACTCAATGGCTACACCTTC.

The chain links TRBV18 to TRBJ2-7; 8 nucleotides align to TRBD1. Germline V CDR1 and CDR2: KGHSH, LQKENI. V trimming: 5 bases; J trimming: 4 bases; junction bases outside the gene matches: 4. There are 13 residues in the CDR3. This chain's CDR3 is CASSDRGWYEQYF. Written as DNA, the CDR3 is TGTGCCAGCTCAGACAGGGGTTGGTACGAGCAGTACTTC.

Of note for this clone: Sequence at one end of the junction differs from germline and may be a read error. The genes are TRBV7-7 and TRBJ2-2; perhaps TRBD1 as D (6 bases). CDR3 size: 18 residues. The germline V gene encodes CDR1 SSHAT and CDR2 FNYEAQ (reference sequence). Here the CDR3 DNA reads TGTGCTAGCAGCTTAGCCCCTCGGGGACACGGCGACACCGGGGAGCTGTTTTTT. Protein product: CASSLAPRGHGDTGELFF.

The rearrangement joins TRBV5-4 to TRBJ2-5; 7 nucleotides line up with TRBD1. Per germline, CDR1 SGHNT and CDR2 YYREEE (reference sequence). The CDR3 contains 14 residues. V was clipped by 7 bases and J by 7 bases; unmatched bases: 13. This chain's CDR3 is CASGGQLTSGTQYF. Here the CDR3 DNA reads TGTGCCAGCGGGGGACAGCTGACATCGGGGACCCAGTACTTC.

Regarding this clone: The sample has other DNA sequences that encode this CDR3 too. The chain combines TRBV28 with TRBJ1-5, with TRBD1 as a possible D gene (6 bases). V shed 7 bases and J shed 1 base, with 17 bases lying between them. Per the germline V gene, CDR1 is MDHEN and CDR2 is SYDVKM. The CDR3 consists of 16 residues. This CDR3 reads CASTWGGGLSNQPQHF. In DNA form, the CDR3 reads TGTGCCAGCACCTGGGGAGGGGGACTGAGCAATCAGCCCCAGCATTTT.

The J gene is TRBJ2-1, the V gene TRBV5-1; D gene unclear. Germline V gene data show CDR1 as SGHRS and CDR2 as YFSETQ. This CDR3 is built from 15 residues. Trimming pared 4 bases from V and 4 bases from J, leaving 15 bases between. The CDR3 is CASSLEVLNYNEQFF. DNA for the CDR3: TGCGCCAGCAGCCTAGAAGTTTTAAATTACAATGAGCAGTTCTTC.

Points on this clone: An end of the junction does not agree with germline; a read error may underlie this. The rearrangement links TRBV5-1 to TRBJ2-2; possible D gene TRBD2, 8 bases. There are 16 residues in the CDR3. Looked up from germline, CDR1 is SGHRS and CDR2 is YFSETQ. CDR3 sequence: CARSNPGRGRTGELFF. The CDR3 DNA follows: TGCGCCCGCAGCAACCCCGGGAGGGGGCGGACCGGGGAGCTGTTTTTT.

The chain carries TRBV19 and TRBJ2-1, with D possibly matching TRBD1 (6 bases). Germline lookup yields CDR1 LNHDA and CDR2 SQIVND (reference sequence). Trimming pared 5 bases from V and 4 bases from J, leaving 15 bases between. The CDR3 length is 15 residues. The CDR3 protein is CASSWGRARYNEQFF. CDR3 sequence (DNA): TGTGCCAGTAGTTGGGGGCGGGCGCGGTACAATGAGCAGTTCTTC.

This clone has only a few counts. This chain joins TRBV5-1 and TRBJ2-6; D is undetermined. Between the trimmed V and J ends, which lost 5 bases and 0 bases, there was a span of 15 bases. This CDR3 is 17 amino acids long. Germline V gene lookup returns CDR1 SGHRS and CDR2 YFSETQ. CDR3 sequence: CASRGDKGLSGANVLTF. CDR3 nucleotides: TGCGCCAGCAGGGGTGACAAAGGCCTCTCTGGGGCCAACGTCCTGACTTTC.